The 25 T cell receptor beta chains in this list originate from one sample, sequenced in a study of PD-1 blockade in classical Hodgkin lymphoma. Method: immunoSEQ multiplex PCR; TCRdb's copy keeps in-frame clones and lacks some. Altogether about 62,000 clones are present, approximately 89% being singletons, with the ten largest covering 12%. Following autologous stem cell transplantation, relapse occurred in every patient, and exposure to brentuximab vedotin varied. The source was peripheral blood mononuclear cells (PBMCs), collected at baseline. All receptors come from a human donor with classical Hodgkin lymphoma.

The chain uses TRBV5-1 and TRBJ1-6; D not resolved. V was shortened by 0 bases and J by 10 bases, with 8 bases between the two germline ends. The CDR3 totals 13 residues. The germline V gene encodes CDR1 SGHRS and CDR2 YFSETQ. CDR3: CASSLAGRSPLHF. CDR3 sequence (DNA): TGCGCCAGCAGCTTGGCCGGGAGATCACCCCTCCACTTT.

The chain combines TRBV9 with TRBJ2-1, with D perhaps matching TRBD2 (5 bases). V shed 0 bases and J shed 6 bases, with 22 bases lying between them. CDR3 length: 18 amino acids. Germline V CDR1 and CDR2: SGDLS, YYNGEE. Written as DNA, the CDR3 is TGTGCCAGCAGCGTAGCAACCACTACTAGGGCCCCCGGCAATGAGCAGTTCTTC. Its translation is CASSVATTTRAPGNEQFF.

This clone has only one observation. The V gene is TRBV2, the J gene TRBJ1-5; D unclear. This CDR3 contains 13 residues. V was shortened by 3 bases and J by 4 bases, with 7 bases between the two germline ends. Germline CDR1 and CDR2: SNHLY and FYNNEI. CDR3 loop: CASSDSANQPQHF. CDR3 coding DNA: TGTGCCAGCAGTGACAGCGCGAATCAGCCCCAGCATTTT.

This clone was counted ten times or more. The J gene is TRBJ1-6, the V gene TRBV30, with TRBD1 matching over 8 bases. The V segment lost 3 bases and the J segment 3 bases; nucleotides outside the gene matches: 4. The CDR3 covers 15 residues. Germline V gives CDR1 GTSNPN, CDR2 SVGIG (reference sequence). The CDR3 protein is CAWSDGQGYNSPLHF. CDR3 nucleotides: TGTGCCTGGAGCGATGGACAGGGCTATAATTCACCCCTCCACTTT. Variable domain in full (rest from reference TRBV30 and TRBJ1-6): SQTIHQWPATLVQPVGSPLSLECTVEGTSNPNLYWYRQAAGRGLQLLFYSVGIGQISSEVPQNLSASRPQDRQFILSSKKLLLSDSGFYLCAWSDGQGYNSPLHFGNGTRLTVT.

This clone was found once. The chain joins TRBV30 to TRBJ1-3; no clear D. This CDR3 comprises 17 residues. The germline V gene has CDR1 GTSNPN and CDR2 SVGIG (reference sequence). V lost 3 bases, J lost 0 bases, and 18 bases lay in between. The DNA of the CDR3 is TGTGCCTGGAGCCTAAAAAGGTTCCTCTCCTCTGGAAACACCATATATTTT. Amino acids: CAWSLKRFLSSGNTIYF.

The V gene is TRBV9, the J gene TRBJ1-2; D remains unclear. This CDR3 contains 13 residues. Trimming removed 0 bases from V and 7 bases from J, with 10 bases in between. Germline V gene data show CDR1 as SGDLS and CDR2 as YYNGEE. The chain's CDR3 is CASSVVGGIGYTF. Here the CDR3 DNA reads TGTGCCAGCAGCGTAGTGGGAGGGATTGGCTACACCTTC.

V and J are TRBV10-3 and TRBJ2-3; 10 nucleotides line up with TRBD1. Trimming took 4 bases from V and 4 from J; bases not matched to a gene: 5. The CDR3 extends over 15 amino acids. The V gene's germline CDR1 is ENHRY and CDR2 SYGVKD. The CDR3 is CAISARDRGPDTQYF. The CDR3 DNA sequence: TGTGCCATCAGTGCCCGGGACAGGGGTCCAGATACGCAGTATTTT.

The chain recombines TRBV7-2 with TRBJ2-7; 7 bases are shared with TRBD1. CDR3 length equals 16 residues. J gave up 1 base and V 4 bases, and 10 bases lay outside the gene matches. CDR1 is SGHTA, CDR2 FQGNSA, per germline. Written as DNA, the CDR3 is TGTGCCAGCAGCTACGACAGGGAAGACCTTTCCTACGAGCAGTACTTC. This encodes CASSYDREDLSYEQYF.

The chain employs TRBV7-3 and TRBJ2-1; D not resolved. This CDR3 comprises 15 residues. V lost 5 bases and J lost 4, with 15 bases in between. Germline V CDR1 and CDR2: SGHTA, FQGTGA. The CDR3 spells CASSLRAATYNEQFF. CDR3 nucleotides: TGTGCCAGCAGCCTAAGGGCAGCGACTTACAATGAGCAGTTCTTC. The full variable domain, rest sourced from reference TRBV7-3 and TRBJ2-1, is GAGVSQTPSNKVTEKGKYVELRCDPISGHTALYWYRQSLGQGPEFLIYFQGTGAADDSGLPNDRFFAVRPEGSVSTLKIQRTERGDSAVYLCASSLRAATYNEQFFGPGTRLTVL.

This clone showed up just a few times. The rearrangement joins TRBV7-6 to TRBJ1-2; TRBD1 might be the D (5 bases). This CDR3 contains 12 residues. Germline CDR1 is SGHVS and CDR2 is FNYEAQ. The V end was cut by 5 bases, the J end by 8 bases, with 12 bases between. This chain's CDR3 is CASSNPGGGYTF. The CDR3 DNA sequence: TGTGCCAGCAGCAACCCGGGGGGAGGCTACACCTTC.

The chain is built from TRBV11-3 and TRBJ2-5, with D maybe TRBD2 (5 bases). Trimming left V 5 bases short and J 2 bases short, with 6 bases between. Germline CDR1 is SGHNT and CDR2 is YENEEA. The CDR3 length is 12 residues. Written as DNA, the CDR3 is TGTGCCAGCAGCACTAGACAAGAGACCCAGTACTTC. Amino acid sequence: CASSTRQETQYF.

The chain joins TRBV6-1 to TRBJ2-1; possibly TRBD2 for D (6 bases). The CDR3 consists of 14 residues. V was shortened by 5 bases and J by 4 bases, with 12 bases between the two germline ends. From germline, CDR1 is MNHNS and CDR2 SASEGT. CDR3 in DNA: TGTGCCAGCAGTCGGGGAGCGGGTTACAATGAGCAGTTCTTC. Translating gives CASSRGAGYNEQFF.

The rearrangement uses TRBV7-9 and TRBJ2-2, with 10 bases matching TRBD1. This CDR3 is 16 amino acids long. CDR1 and CDR2 from the germline V gene are SEHNR and FQNEAQ (reference sequence). The ends lost 5 bases at V and 2 bases at J; junction bases unmatched: 5. CDR3 in DNA: TGTGCCAGCAGCCCGACAGGGGGCGGAAACACCGGGGAGCTGTTTTTT. This codes for CASSPTGGGNTGELFF.

The V gene is TRBV5-8, the J gene TRBJ1-2; D is undetermined. Looked up from germline, CDR1 is SGHTS and CDR2 is YDEGEE. The V and J ends lost 6 bases and 0 bases respectively, with 12 bases between them. The CDR3 covers 14 residues. The DNA for the CDR3 is TGTGCCAGCAATCACGGATCCGCTAACTATGGCTACACCTTC. Translating it yields CASNHGSANYGYTF.

The chain is built from TRBV7-6 and TRBJ2-3; 7 bases map to TRBD1. The CDR3 runs to 15 residues. The V gene's germline CDR1 is SGHVS and CDR2 FNYEAQ. V was clipped by 3 bases and J by 4 bases; unmatched bases: 7. Here the CDR3 DNA reads TGTGCCAGCAGCTTCGCTCCCCAGGGGGCAGATACGCAGTATTTT. It yields the protein CASSFAPQGADTQYF.

The V gene is TRBV6-6, the J gene TRBJ1-4, with D possibly TRBD1 on 6 matching bases. V was pared by 6 bases and J by 5 bases, with 13 bases between. CDR1 MNHNY and CDR2 SVGAGI come from the germline V gene (reference sequence). This CDR3 is built from 14 residues. The CDR3 bases are TGTGCCAGCAGCCGCGGGGGCCGAAATGAAAAACTGTTTTTT. It yields the protein CASSRGGRNEKLFF.

The chain couples TRBV29-1 to TRBJ1-2, with D uncertain. Trimming removed 4 bases from V and 3 bases from J, with 15 bases in between. This CDR3 spans 14 amino acids. Germline V gives CDR1 SQVTM, CDR2 ANQGSEA. CDR3 bases: TGCAGCGTTGCCCTCAGGTCAGCACACTATGGCTACACCTTC. Amino acid sequence: CSVALRSAHYGYTF.

The chain is built from TRBV4-1 and TRBJ1-1; 7 bases match TRBD1. Germline CDR1 MGHRA, CDR2 YSYEKL. The CDR3 consists of 15 residues. V gave up 0 bases and J gave up 5 bases; unmatched junction bases: 6. The DNA for the CDR3 is TGCGCCAGCAGCCAAGAATTGACAGGGAGAACTGAAGCTTTCTTT. Translating gives CASSQELTGRTEAFF.

This sequence joins TRBV5-5 and TRBJ2-5, with D perhaps TRBD1 (5 bases). Trimming took 2 bases from V and 5 from J, leaving 22 bases between them. This CDR3 has 17 residues. Germline assignment: CDR1 SGHKS and CDR2 YYEKEE (reference sequence). The CDR3 here is CASSLRQGTPTVETQYF. The CDR3 bases are TGTGCCAGCAGCTTAAGGCAGGGCACCCCTACGGTGGAGACCCAGTACTTC.

The chain links TRBV30 to TRBJ2-7, with 11 bases that match TRBD2. This CDR3 has 16 amino acids. Trimming cost V 2 bases and J 3 bases; bases outside gene matches: 9. From germline, CDR1 is GTSNPN and CDR2 SVGIG (reference sequence). CDR3 sequence reads: CAWSLSSGGHLYEQYF. The CDR3 DNA is TGTGCCTGGAGTCTATCTAGCGGGGGGCACCTCTACGAGCAGTACTTC.

This chain links TRBV7-9 with TRBJ2-7; D gene unclear. V lost 5 bases to trimming and J lost 6 bases, with 8 bases between them. Germline CDR1 is SEHNR and CDR2 is FQNEAQ (reference sequence). This CDR3 is built from 11 residues. The CDR3: CASSLFGEQYF. CDR3 in DNA: TGTGCCAGCAGCCTCTTTGGCGAGCAGTACTTC.

CDR3 residues: CASESTGETQYF. Here the CDR3 DNA reads TGTGCCAGCGAGTCAACGGGGGAGACCCAGTACTTC. V and J are TRBV2 and TRBJ2-5; possible D gene TRBD2, 5 bases. CDR1 is SNHLY, CDR2 FYNNEI, per germline. The CDR3 has 12 amino acids. The ends were cut back, 8 bases at V and 5 bases at J, with 12 bases in the middle.

The chain has TRBV6-1 and TRBJ1-6; D unresolved. The CDR3 spans 14 residues. In germline, CDR1 is MNHNS, CDR2 SASEGT. Trimming removed 6 bases at V and 9 bases at J, with 15 bases between. This CDR3 is CASSPGRFGSPLHF. CDR3 in DNA: TGTGCCAGCAGCCCCGGGCGTTTTGGTTCACCCCTCCACTTT.

This rearrangement joins TRBV5-6 to TRBJ2-5; TRBD1 agrees at 9 bases. With V trimmed by 1 base and J by 5 bases, 9 bases remained unmatched. The V gene's germline CDR1 is SGHDT and CDR2 YYEEEE. This CDR3 is 16 amino acids long. CDR3 in DNA: TGTGCCAGCAGCTTGATACGGGGGACAGGGTGGGAGACCCAGTACTTC. This codes for CASSLIRGTGWETQYF.

This chain joins TRBV20-1 and TRBJ2-7; D may be TRBD1 (5 bases). V was trimmed by 3 bases and J by 2 bases, leaving 5 bases between them. The CDR3 extends over 11 amino acids. Germline V gene sequence: CDR1 DFQATT, CDR2 SNEGSKA (reference sequence). The CDR3 DNA follows: TGCAGTGCTAGCAGGGCCTACGAGCAGTACTTC. Amino acids: CSASRAYEQYF.